Shown below are 18 T cell receptor beta chains from a single sample sequenced in a study of blood T cell repertoires in COVID-19. Sequencing was performed with immunoSEQ multiplex PCR; in TCRdb, only in-frame clones are kept and a portion is missing. Among 85,000 or so clones listed, 90% to 95% were seen once. The sample taken for sequencing was peripheral blood. These receptors came from a human donor with active COVID-19. The donor label of this sample is uncertain.

The chain joins TRBV5-4 to TRBJ2-7, with 7 bases fitting TRBD2. This CDR3 is built from 15 residues. V gave up 0 bases and J gave up 2 bases; unmatched junction bases: 5. Germline CDR1 reads SGHNT; CDR2 reads YYREEE (reference sequence). The DNA for the CDR3 is TGTGCCAGCAGCTTGGTCGGGGGGATGACCTACGAGCAGTACTTC. Translated: CASSLVGGMTYEQYF.

The chain combines TRBV6-5 with TRBJ2-3; D is unresolved. The V and J ends lost 0 bases and 5 bases respectively, with 6 bases between them. Germline CDR1 MNHEY, CDR2 SVGAGI. The CDR3 sequence is 13 residues long. In nucleotides, the CDR3 is TGTGCCAGCAGTTACTCCAGAGGAGATACGCAGTATTTT. It is translated as CASSYSRGDTQYF.

The V call is TRBV27, the J call TRBJ2-1; TRBD2 matches at 10 bases. The CDR3 is made up of 18 amino acids. Germline V lookup: CDR1 MNHEY, CDR2 SMNVEV (reference sequence). V dropped 3 bases and J dropped 4; count of bases not matched to a gene: 12. As DNA, the CDR3 is TGTGCCAGCAGTTTCAAATGGGGAGGACTAGCGGATTACAATGAGCAGTTCTTC. It specifies CASSFKWGGLADYNEQFF.

V gene TRBV5-1 combines with J gene TRBJ1-1, with D uncertain. This CDR3 is 14 amino acids long. From germline, CDR1 is SGHRS and CDR2 YFSETQ. With 0 bases removed from V and 12 bases from J, the gap between germline ends came to 18 bases. This CDR3 reads CASSLDDPTGRPFF. CDR3 coding DNA: TGCGCCAGCAGCTTGGACGACCCAACGGGGAGGCCTTTCTTT.

The CDR3 coding sequence is TGTGCCGCCGCCGGGACTAGCAACACCGGGGAGCTGTTTTTT. It is translated as CAAAGTSNTGELFF. The V call is TRBV7-2, the J call TRBJ2-2, with 9 bases lining up with TRBD2. The CDR3 extends over 14 amino acids. Losses at the gene ends were 11 bases for V and 2 bases for J; bases not matched to a gene: 6. CDR1 is SGHTA, CDR2 FQGNSA, per germline.

The chain joins TRBV7-8 to TRBJ1-2; D possibly corresponds to TRBD1 (5 bases). The CDR3 loop spans 17 amino acids. Germline V CDR1 and CDR2: SGHVS, FQNEAQ. The ends were cut back, 0 bases at V and 0 bases at J, with 14 bases in the middle. In DNA, the CDR3 is TGTGCCAGCAGCTTAGCGGGCCGGGACTTCCCTAACTATGGCTACACCTTC. Protein: CASSLAGRDFPNYGYTF.

The chain employs TRBV10-1 and TRBJ2-1; 7 nucleotides line up with TRBD1. V was pared by 3 bases and J by 2 bases, with 7 bases of the junction left unmatched. Germline CDR1 and CDR2: WNHNN and SYGVQD (reference sequence). The length of the CDR3 is 16 residues. CDR3: CASSDKTGATYNEQFF. The CDR3 bases are TGCGCCAGCAGTGACAAAACAGGGGCCACCTACAATGAGCAGTTCTTC.

The chain joins TRBV7-2 to TRBJ2-3; 9 bases are shared with TRBD2. The CDR3 length is 14 residues. After removal of 0 bases from V and 9 bases from J, the junction contained 4 bases not matched to a gene. Germline V gives CDR1 SGHTA, CDR2 FQGNSA. The CDR3 region has the DNA TGTGCCAGCAGCTTAGCTGGCCTAGCGGGAACGCAGTATTTT. It is translated as CASSLAGLAGTQYF.

The gene calls are TRBV18 and TRBJ1-1, with D hard to call. CDR1 and CDR2 from the germline V gene are KGHSH and LQKENI. CDR3 size: 16 residues. The V and J ends lost 0 bases and 0 bases respectively, with 11 bases between them. CDR3 sequence (DNA): TGTGCCAGCTCACCACCTGTGGGAGGGATGAACACTGAAGCTTTCTTT. This gives the protein CASSPPVGGMNTEAFF.

The chain recombines TRBV7-9 with TRBJ2-3; TRBD1 might be the D (5 bases). V lost 2 bases and J 6 bases, leaving 15 bases between the germline ends. This CDR3 comprises 15 residues. Germline V gene sequence: CDR1 SEHNR, CDR2 FQNEAQ (reference sequence). CDR3 in DNA: TGTGCCAGCAGCTTATGGGGCAGTCTCGGGGATACGCAGTATTTT. It codes for CASSLWGSLGDTQYF. The whole variable domain, remainder taken from reference TRBV7-9 and TRBJ2-3, is DTGVSQNPRHKITKRGQNVTFRCDPISEHNRLYWYRQTLGQGPEFLTYFQNEAQLEKSRLLSDRFSAERPKGSFSTLEIQRTEQGDSAMYLCASSLWGSLGDTQYFGPGTRLTVL.

The chain employs TRBV2 and TRBJ1-6; tentative D call: TRBD1 (5 bases). Trimming cost V 4 bases and J 0 bases, with 10 bases left between them. Germline V gene data show CDR1 as SNHLY and CDR2 as FYNNEI. The CDR3 runs 16 residues. The CDR3 sequence is CASSVGGSSYNSPLHF. The CDR3 DNA sequence: TGTGCCAGCAGTGTGGGGGGGAGCTCCTATAATTCACCCCTCCACTTT.

This sequence joins TRBV28 and TRBJ1-2, with 10 bases fitting TRBD1. The germline V gene has CDR1 MDHEN and CDR2 SYDVKM. J lost 5 bases, V lost 5 bases, and 8 bases had no gene match. The CDR3 has 15 amino acids. The CDR3 spells CASSPSPGQGYGYTF. CDR3 nucleotide sequence: TGTGCCAGCAGTCCTTCCCCGGGACAGGGGTATGGCTACACCTTC.

The sample holds one count of this clone. DNA for the CDR3: TGTGCCAGCAGTTTATTAGGGAAGGGCGGGAGAGGTGAGACCCAGTACTTC. This gives the protein CASSLLGKGGRGETQYF. The J gene is TRBJ2-5, the V gene TRBV27; 7 positions agree with TRBD2. CDR3 length equals 17 residues. Unmatched junction bases numbered 13, after V lost 1 base and J lost 5 bases. The germline V gene has CDR1 MNHEY and CDR2 SMNVEV (reference sequence).

This clone was recorded a few times. The V and J genes are TRBV5-3 and TRBJ1-5; no clear D. TRBV5-3 is annotated as an ORF whose role is uncertain. Trimming stripped 4 bases from V and 8 bases from J, with 10 bases between. The CDR3 has 12 residues. The CDR3 DNA is TGTGCCAGAAGCGCCCTACTGGAGCCCCAGCATTTT. This encodes CARSALLEPQHF.

This clone has only one observation. The chain has TRBV7-2 and TRBJ2-5; TRBD2 agrees at 13 bases. Trimming removed 3 bases from V and 5 bases from J; junction bases left unmatched: 3. This CDR3 is 15 amino acids long. From germline, CDR1 is SGHTA and CDR2 FQGNSA. The CDR3 reads CASSFPTSGRETQYF. CDR3 DNA: TGTGCCAGCAGCTTCCCGACTAGCGGGAGGGAGACCCAGTACTTC.

CDR3 bases: TGTGCCAGCAGCTTAAGGACAGGGGACAATCAGCCCCAGCATTTT. Its protein product is CASSLRTGDNQPQHF. The V and J genes are TRBV7-2 and TRBJ1-5, with 9 bases aligning to TRBD1. The germline CDR1 and CDR2 sequences are SGHTA and FQGNSA. This CDR3 is built from 15 residues. V gave up 2 bases and J gave up 3 bases; unmatched junction bases: 2.

This chain uses TRBV6-5 with TRBJ1-4; D unclear. The germline gives CDR1 MNHEY, CDR2 SVGAGI. Trimming took 6 bases from V and 8 from J, leaving 13 bases between them. The CDR3 covers 13 residues. The CDR3 DNA reads as TGTGCCAGCAGGGACCCGGGGAAGGAAAAACTGTTTTTT. The encoded protein is CASRDPGKEKLFF.

The V and J genes are TRBV5-5 and TRBJ2-5; D gene uncertain. The V and J ends lost 3 bases and 1 base respectively, with 10 bases between them. The CDR3 has 14 amino acids. CDR1 and CDR2 from the germline V gene are SGHKS and YYEKEE (reference sequence). This CDR3 is CASSSRLAQETQYF. The DNA of the CDR3 is TGTGCCAGCAGCTCTCGACTGGCCCAAGAGACCCAGTACTTC.